A selection of T cell receptor beta chains follows, all from one sample in a study of beta chain features in type 1 diabetes. The assay was immunoSEQ multiplex PCR, and TCRdb's table has in-frame clones only and misses some. The sample lists 500,000 to 850,000 clones; more than 12% were seen once. What was sequenced was naive CD4+ T cells from blood. The receptors were sampled from a man aged 18-30 years with type 1 diabetes. Each CDR3 is given with its conserved first and last residue. D genes are given only for firm matches. A row's size may be missing; if present it is once, few, many or a size class.

D,size,J,V,CDR3,DNA
-,-,TRBJ2-3,TRBV19,CASSGLQSTDTQYF,TGTGCCAGTAGCGGGCTTCAAAGCACAGATACGCAGTATTTT
TRBD2,-,TRBJ2-7,TRBV25-1,CASSPVGRETYEQYF,TGTGCCAGCAGTCCGGTGGGGCGGGAGACCTACGAGCAGTACTTC
TRBD1,-,TRBJ2-1,TRBV6-5,CASRLQGSEYNEQFF,TGTGCCAGCAGACTACAGGGGTCCGAATACAATGAGCAGTTCTTC
-,-,TRBJ1-1,TRBV9,CATQGGSSEAFF,TGTGCCACGCAGGGTGGTTCATCTGAAGCTTTCTTT
-,-,TRBJ2-7,TRBV11-2,CASSLIAADYEQYF,TGTGCCAGCAGCTTGATAGCGGCGGACTACGAGCAGTACTTC
TRBD1,-,TRBJ2-1,TRBV27,CASSPDRAHNEQFF,TGTGCCAGCAGTCCGGACAGGGCCCACAATGAGCAGTTCTTC
TRBD1,few,TRBJ1-4,TRBV29-1,CSATGQTNEKLFF,TGCAGCGCCACGGGACAGACTAATGAAAAACTGTTTTTT
-,-,TRBJ1-2,TRBV6-4,CASSSGTHYGYTF,TGTGCCAGCAGCTCCGGGACACACTATGGCTACACCTTC
TRBD2,-,TRBJ2-1,TRBV29-1,CSISTGGTSGKQFF,TGCAGCATTTCGACGGGAGGGACTAGCGGGAAGCAGTTCTTC
TRBD2,few,TRBJ2-2,TRBV30,CAWRGLAGAITGELFF,TGTGCCTGGAGAGGACTAGCGGGAGCAATCACCGGGGAGCTGTTTTTT
-,-,TRBJ2-1,TRBV7-2,CASSLGLDNEQFF,TGTGCCAGCAGCTTAGGACTTGACAATGAGCAGTTCTTC
-,few,TRBJ2-7,TRBV5-1,CASSWDIGEQYF,TGCGCCAGCAGCTGGGACATCGGAGAGCAGTACTTC
-,few,TRBJ2-5,TRBV11-1,CASSRVQGSGTQYF,TGTGCCAGCAGCCGGGTCCAGGGGAGCGGGACCCAGTACTTC
-,-,TRBJ2-1,TRBV30,CAWSATSRQFF,TGTGCCTGGAGTGCAACCTCTCGGCAGTTCTTC
-,few,TRBJ2-7,TRBV13,CASSSEEGSYEQYF,TGTGCCAGCAGCTCCGAGGAGGGGTCGTACGAGCAGTACTTC
TRBD2,-,TRBJ2-7,TRBV6-5,CASSYSLADTYEQYF,TGTGCCAGCAGTTACTCACTAGCGGATACCTACGAGCAGTACTTC
TRBD1,-,TRBJ1-1,TRBV5-1,CASSQTGTGDWVTEAFF,TGCGCCAGCAGCCAGACCGGGACAGGGGATTGGGTCACTGAAGCTTTCTTT
-,few,TRBJ1-5,TRBV10-3,CAISGTGQPQHF,TGTGCCATCAGTGGTACAGGACAGCCCCAGCATTTT
TRBD2,few,TRBJ2-5,TRBV29-1,CSVGTSGGQETQYF,TGCAGCGTTGGAACTAGCGGGGGTCAAGAGACCCAGTACTTC
-,-,TRBJ2-7,TRBV10-2,CASSLSLSYEQYF,TGCGCCAGCAGTTTATCCCTCTCCTACGAGCAGTACTTC
-,few,TRBJ1-1,TRBV30,CAWDSRNTEAFF,TGTGCCTGGGACAGTAGGAACACTGAAGCTTTCTTT
-,-,TRBJ1-2,TRBV9,CASSVVAEGPYGYTF,TGTGCCAGCAGCGTAGTGGCGGAGGGCCCCTATGGCTACACCTTC
-,few,TRBJ2-7,TRBV6-6,CASSHGQPYEQYF,TGTGCCAGCAGCCACGGACAGCCCTACGAGCAGTACTTC
TRBD1,-,TRBJ2-3,TRBV5-1,CASSFSGQGPDTQYF,TGCGCCAGCAGCTTTTCCGGACAGGGACCAGATACGCAGTATTTT
-,few,TRBJ2-5,TRBV7-9,CASSTRDQPTQYF,TGTGCCAGCAGCACCCGGGACCAGCCAACCCAGTACTTC
-,-,TRBJ1-1,TRBV7-9,CASSWAVNTEAFF,TGTGCCAGCAGCTGGGCAGTCAACACTGAAGCTTTCTTT
-,-,TRBJ2-7,TRBV29-1,CSVVKASYEQYF,TGCAGCGTTGTAAAGGCTTCCTACGAGCAGTACTTC
-,few,TRBJ2-4,TRBV6-1,CASSVPFDKNIQYF,TGTGCCAGCAGTGTGCCGTTCGACAAAAACATTCAGTACTTC
-,few,TRBJ2-7,TRBV28,CASSSRLSRAGYEQYF,TGTGCCAGCAGTTCGCGGTTGTCACGGGCGGGCTACGAGCAGTACTTC
-,-,TRBJ1-1,TRBV10-3,CAVGVGGDTEAFF,TGTGCCGTAGGAGTCGGGGGGGACACTGAAGCTTTCTTT